This T cell receptor (beta chain) was found in a study of CD8+ T cells in alopecia areata. As for treatment: oral pan-JAK inhibitor, 5-10 mg twice daily. RNA was isolated and reverse transcribed to cDNA, the sequencing template. This table comes from immunoSEQ multiplex PCR, and its TCRdb copy is limited to in-frame clones, with some not included. The data hold around 300,000 clones, with about 62% observed a single time. V dropped 7 bases and J dropped 3 bases, with 16 bases sitting between them. Per germline, CDR1 SNHLY and CDR2 FYNNEI. The CDR3 has 14 residues. The sequence came from a human donor with alopecia areata. This rearrangement joins TRBV2 to TRBJ2-7; D perhaps matches TRBD1 (6 bases). The sequences come from CD4+ T cells sorted from blood, collected between weeks 51 and 52, from a patient treated with tofacitinib. CDR3 in amino acids: CASTVGGRSYEQYF. CDR3 DNA: TGTGCCAGCACCGTAGGGGGACGGAGCTACGAGCAGTACTTC.